These 32 T cell receptor beta chains were all obtained from the same sample, sequenced in a study of cytomegalovirus exposure and HLA in healthy donors. The PCR made use of 60 Vbeta and 13 Jbeta primers. Clones were sequenced by immunoSEQ multiplex PCR, and TCRdb holds only the in-frame ones, with some missing. Among about 160,000 clones listed, about 64% were seen once. Sequenced input: PBMCs. The receptors derive from an older woman in good health and CMV-seropositive.

Comments on this clone: One end of the junction does not line up with germline, which may come from a read error. V gene TRBV27 combines with J gene TRBJ1-2; 8 bases match TRBD1. Germline loops: CDR1 MNHEY, CDR2 SMNVEV (reference sequence). The CDR3 sequence is 14 residues long. CDR3 sequence: CASSPDRGADGHTF. CDR3 coding DNA: TGTGCCAGCAGTCCCGACAGGGGTGCGGATGGCCACACCTTC.

V is TRBV4-1 and J is TRBJ2-2; the D gene is possibly TRBD1 (6 bases). Germline V gene lookup returns CDR1 MGHRA and CDR2 YSYEKL. The CDR3 consists of 14 residues. Trimming took off 1 base at V and 3 bases at J, with 6 bases between the two ends. In nucleotides, the CDR3 is TGCGCCAGCAGCCAAGCAGGGGACACCGGGGAGCTGTTTTTT. It codes for CASSQAGDTGELFF.

This clone was picked up a small number of times. The gene calls are TRBV5-6 and TRBJ2-5, with D possibly being TRBD2 (7 bases). From germline, CDR1 is SGHDT and CDR2 YYEEEE. The ends were cut back, 10 bases at V and 3 bases at J, with 16 bases in the middle. There are 13 residues in the CDR3. Here the CDR3 reads CADMRGGEETQYF. The CDR3 DNA is TGTGCCGACATGAGGGGGGGGGAAGAGACCCAGTACTTC.

The chain has TRBV28 and TRBJ1-2; D uncertain. The CDR3 contains 11 residues. Trimming stripped 3 bases from V and 6 bases from J, with 5 bases between. Germline CDR1 and CDR2: MDHEN and SYDVKM. The CDR3 nucleotides read TGTGCCAGCAGTTTTAAAAATGGCTACACCTTC. Translation: CASSFKNGYTF.

V and J are TRBV2 and TRBJ1-2; weak D call: TRBD1 (6 bases). Germline-derived CDR1 and CDR2 are SNHLY and FYNNEI. Deletions cut 1 base from V and 7 bases from J, with 13 bases between. The CDR3 totals 14 residues. CDR3 region: CASSEDGGLSGYTF. CDR3 nucleotides: TGTGCCAGCAGTGAAGACGGGGGGCTGAGTGGCTACACCTTC.

V gene TRBV5-6 combines with J gene TRBJ2-7; 12 nucleotides match TRBD2. The trim removed 4 bases at V and 2 bases at J, leaving 4 bases unmatched. Germline CDR1 SGHDT, CDR2 YYEEEE. The CDR3 contains 15 residues. The CDR3 DNA reads TGTGCCAGCAGCACTACTAGCGGGAGGACCTACGAGCAGTACTTC. It is translated as CASSTTSGRTYEQYF. Full variable domain (remainder filled in from reference TRBV5-6 and TRBJ2-7): DAGVTQSPTHLIKTRGQQVTLRCSPKSGHDTVSWYQQALGQGPQFIFQYYEEEERQRGNFPDRFSGHQFPNYSSELNVNALLLGDSALYLCASSTTSGRTYEQYFGPGTRLTVT.

The chain uses TRBV4-3 and TRBJ2-3, with 7 nucleotides matching TRBD2. With V trimmed by 0 bases and J by 3 bases, 9 bases remained unmatched. Germline-derived CDR1 and CDR2 are LGHNA and YSLEER. This CDR3 is 17 amino acids long. CDR3 coding DNA: TGCGCCAGCAGCCAAGATGTGGGGGGAGGGCCAACAGATACGCAGTATTTT. This codes for CASSQDVGGGPTDTQYF.

The chain combines TRBV9 with TRBJ2-5; D not resolved. CDR1 is SGDLS, CDR2 YYNGEE, per germline. The CDR3 runs 14 residues. V lost 0 bases, J lost 1 base, and 7 bases lay in between. The CDR3 region is CASSVDTIQETQYF. The CDR3 nucleotides are TGTGCCAGCAGCGTAGACACTATCCAAGAGACCCAGTACTTC. The full variable domain, its missing parts supplied by reference TRBV9 and TRBJ2-5, is DSGVTQTPKHLITATGQRVTLRCSPRSGDLSVYWYQQSLDQGLQFLIQYYNGEERAKGNILERFSAQQFPDLHSELNLSSLELGDSALYFCASSVDTIQETQYFGPGTRLLVL.

V gene TRBV4-1 combines with J gene TRBJ2-3; the match to TRBD2 covers 7 bases. The junction had 14 bases not matched to a gene; V was cut back by 5 bases and J by 6 bases. This CDR3 is 16 amino acids long. Germline CDR1 MGHRA, CDR2 YSYEKL. As DNA, the CDR3 is TGCGCCAGCAGCAAACCGGGACTACCTTTTTTTGATACGCAGTATTTT. Protein product: CASSKPGLPFFDTQYF.

The chain is built from TRBV28 and TRBJ2-4; 8 bases match TRBD2. Trimming at V came to 11 bases and at J to 0 bases, leaving 3 bases not matched to a gene. CDR3 length: 13 residues. Per germline, CDR1 MDHEN and CDR2 SYDVKM. The CDR3 DNA reads as TGTGCCGTCGGGGGGGTAGCCAAAAACATTCAGTACTTC. This sequence encodes CAVGGVAKNIQYF.

The J gene is TRBJ2-1, the V gene TRBV28; weak D call: TRBD2 (5 bases). The CDR3 contains 13 residues. Looked up from germline, CDR1 is MDHEN and CDR2 is SYDVKM. V lost 8 bases and J lost 5, with 13 bases in between. The CDR3 sequence: CASGRLLNNEQFF. The CDR3 bases are TGTGCCAGCGGAAGACTACTGAACAATGAGCAGTTCTTC.

V gene TRBV30 combines with J gene TRBJ2-1; D is uncertain. V lost 2 bases and J 0 bases, leaving 5 bases between the germline ends. Germline-derived CDR1 and CDR2 are GTSNPN and SVGIG (reference sequence). The CDR3 is 13 residues long. CDR3 residues: CAWSPVSYNEQFF. The CDR3 DNA follows: TGTGCCTGGAGTCCCGTCTCCTACAATGAGCAGTTCTTC.

This clone was seen only a few times. This chain links TRBV19 with TRBJ1-2, with D perhaps matching TRBD1 (6 bases). Germline values: CDR1 LNHDA, CDR2 SQIVND (reference sequence). V lost 3 bases to trimming and J lost 2 bases, with 19 bases between them. The CDR3 length is 17 residues. The CDR3 DNA follows: TGTGCCAGTAGTATCCCCACAGCCAGGGGAACGAACTATGGCTACACCTTC. This sequence encodes CASSIPTARGTNYGYTF.

CDR3 in DNA: TGTGCCACCAGCAGAGACCGGAACGGAGGGAGGAGCTACACCTTC. The encoded protein is CATSRDRNGGRSYTF. J is TRBJ1-2 and V is TRBV15; D is undetermined. Germline V gene data show CDR1 as LNHNV and CDR2 as YYDKDF (reference sequence). The CDR3 consists of 15 residues. The V gene lost 0 bases and the J gene lost 9 bases, with 17 bases spanning the gap.

Comments on this clone: One end of the junction fails to match germline, which may point to a read error. This specimen includes other DNA sequences encoding the same CDR3. This chain links TRBV5-4 with TRBJ2-5; TRBD2 aligns across 10 bases. The CDR3 totals 14 residues. Germline CDR1 SGHNT, CDR2 YYREEE (reference sequence). CDR3 nucleotide sequence: TGCGCCAGCTCGGAGCGGGAGGGGCGGGAGACCCAGTACTTC. Residues: CASSEREGRETQYF. The full variable domain, with the rest looked up from reference TRBV5-4 and TRBJ2-5, is ETGVTQSPTHLIKTRGQQVTLRCSSQSGHNTVSWYQQALGQGPQFIFQYYREEENGRGNFPPRFSGLQFPNYSSELNVNALELDDSALYLCASSEREGRETQYFGPGTRLLVL.

This chain joins TRBV9 and TRBJ2-1; the match to TRBD2 covers 7 bases. J lost 3 bases, V lost 0 bases, and 3 bases had no gene match. This CDR3 has 15 residues. CDR1 is SGDLS and CDR2 is YYNGEE in the germline V gene. The CDR3 nucleotides are TGTGCCAGCAGCGTAGAAGGCGGGAGCTACAATGAGCAGTTCTTC. The encoded protein is CASSVEGGSYNEQFF.

This clone has a single count. The chain uses TRBV6-5 and TRBJ1-2; 9 bases agree with TRBD1. The CDR3 is 15 amino acids. The junction had 12 bases not matched to a gene; V was cut back by 7 bases and J by 6 bases. Germline loops: CDR1 MNHEY, CDR2 SVGAGI. This CDR3 is CASTPGDRARDGYTF. The CDR3 region has the DNA TGTGCCAGCACCCCAGGGGACAGGGCACGCGATGGCTACACCTTC.

This clone was counted a single time. J is TRBJ2-7 and V is TRBV5-6; the match to TRBD2 covers 13 bases. The CDR3 extends over 14 amino acids. J lost 6 bases, V lost 4 bases, and 4 bases had no gene match. Germline CDR1 is SGHDT and CDR2 is YYEEEE. The CDR3 loop reads CASSVGLAGAEQYF. The DNA of the CDR3 is TGTGCCAGCAGCGTCGGACTAGCGGGAGCCGAGCAGTACTTC.

The rearrangement links TRBV27 to TRBJ2-1; TRBD2 matches at 9 bases. The germline V gene has CDR1 MNHEY and CDR2 SMNVEV (reference sequence). Trimming cost V 6 bases and J 5 bases; bases outside gene matches: 14. The CDR3 spans 17 residues. CDR3 sequence: CASSLGSRAGGHNEQFF. For the CDR3, the DNA is TGTGCCAGCAGCTTGGGCTCCAGAGCGGGAGGTCACAATGAGCAGTTCTTC.

This rearrangement joins TRBV28 to TRBJ2-1; D gene unclear. Trimming cost V 3 bases and J 5 bases, with 11 bases left between them. The CDR3 is made up of 14 amino acids. Germline values: CDR1 MDHEN, CDR2 SYDVKM. This CDR3 reads CASSLPPRNNEQFF. The CDR3 DNA reads TGTGCCAGCAGTTTGCCCCCGCGTAACAATGAGCAGTTCTTC.

This sequence joins TRBV5-1 and TRBJ2-2; 7 bases line up with TRBD1. Germline CDR1 and CDR2: SGHRS and YFSETQ. The trim removed 6 bases at V and 3 bases at J, leaving 11 bases unmatched. The CDR3 consists of 16 residues. CDR3 nucleotides: TGCGCCAGCACCAGACAGGGATCGGTTGACACCGGGGAGCTGTTTTTT. Translation gives CASTRQGSVDTGELFF.

V gene TRBV5-1 combines with J gene TRBJ2-5, with 8 positions matching TRBD2. The ends lost 0 bases at V and 4 bases at J; junction bases unmatched: 8. Per the germline V gene, CDR1 is SGHRS and CDR2 is YFSETQ. The CDR3 has 16 residues. CDR3 in DNA: TGCGCCAGCAGCTTGGCGGGTGGACTAGCAGGAGAGACCCAGTACTTC. Encoded protein: CASSLAGGLAGETQYF.

The chain links TRBV13 to TRBJ1-2; D unclear. CDR3 length: 13 amino acids. Germline loops: CDR1 PRHDT, CDR2 FYEKMQ (reference sequence). Trimming left V 3 bases short and J 1 base short, with 6 bases between. As DNA, the CDR3 is TGTGCCAGCAGCTTCCCCGTTAACTATGGCTACACCTTC. Translated: CASSFPVNYGYTF.

This sequence joins TRBV5-1 and TRBJ1-2, with TRBD1 matching over 10 bases. Germline values: CDR1 SGHRS, CDR2 YFSETQ. The CDR3 spans 15 residues. The J segment lost 2 bases and the V segment lost 4 bases, leaving 5 bases of the junction unmatched. The CDR3 loop reads CASSAGTGANYGYTF. The CDR3, as DNA: TGCGCCAGCAGCGCCGGGACAGGGGCCAACTATGGCTACACCTTC.

This clone has only a few counts. The chain employs TRBV5-1 and TRBJ2-1, with TRBD2 matching 10 bases. J gave up 5 bases and V 4 bases, and 6 bases lay outside the gene matches. Germline CDR1 and CDR2: SGHRS and YFSETQ. The CDR3 consists of 15 residues. The CDR3 here is CASSLAGVNHNEQFF. For the CDR3, the DNA is TGCGCCAGCAGCCTAGCGGGAGTGAACCACAATGAGCAGTTCTTC.

This clone was observed once. The V call is TRBV28, the J call TRBJ1-1; perhaps TRBD1 as D (5 bases). Germline loops: CDR1 MDHEN, CDR2 SYDVKM. The V gene lost 6 bases and the J gene lost 0 bases, with 8 bases spanning the gap. The CDR3 sequence is 13 residues long. CDR3 in DNA: TGTGCCAGCAGGGAGGGGATGAACACTGAAGCTTTCTTT. This encodes CASREGMNTEAFF.

The V gene is TRBV7-2, the J gene TRBJ2-2; 10 bases match TRBD2. The germline V gene has CDR1 SGHTA and CDR2 FQGNSA. J lost 7 bases, V lost 5 bases, and 7 bases had no gene match. The CDR3 contains 15 residues. CDR3 in DNA: TGTGCCAGCAGCCAAAGCGGGAGGGCCGGCGGGGAGCTGTTTTTT. This codes for CASSQSGRAGGELFF.

This chain uses TRBV7-9 with TRBJ2-5; a weak D match, TRBD2 (5 bases). The CDR3 spans 15 residues. Trimming removed 2 bases from V and 0 bases from J, with 10 bases in between. Looked up from germline, CDR1 is SEHNR and CDR2 is FQNEAQ (reference sequence). The CDR3 loop is CASSLRLTYQETQYF. DNA of the CDR3: TGTGCCAGCAGCTTAAGACTAACGTACCAAGAGACCCAGTACTTC.

The V call is TRBV28, the J call TRBJ1-2; D gene uncertain. CDR3 length: 13 residues. Germline V gene sequence: CDR1 MDHEN, CDR2 SYDVKM. Trimming took 0 bases from V and 7 from J, leaving 9 bases between them. The CDR3 bases are TGTGCCAGCAGTTTATGGGCAAAATCTGGCTACACCTTC. Its translation is CASSLWAKSGYTF.

The chain links TRBV7-9 to TRBJ1-5; 8 bases map to TRBD1. The CDR3 runs to 14 residues. The V gene's germline CDR1 is SEHNR and CDR2 FQNEAQ (reference sequence). The V and J ends lost 1 base and 7 bases, in that order; junction bases with no gene match: 3. As DNA, the CDR3 is TGTGCCAGCAGCTTAGGGCAGGGGGCACAGCCCCAGCATTTT. It yields the protein CASSLGQGAQPQHF.

This chain joins TRBV5-6 and TRBJ1-1; possible D gene TRBD1, 5 bases. Trimming shortened V by 3 bases and J by 5 bases, and 17 bases separated the two germline ends. Germline CDR1 SGHDT, CDR2 YYEEEE. The CDR3 extends over 15 amino acids. The CDR3 sequence is CASSSLIAGETEAFF. The CDR3 region has the DNA TGTGCCAGCAGCTCGTTGATTGCGGGGGAAACTGAAGCTTTCTTT. The full variable domain, its missing parts supplied by reference TRBV5-6 and TRBJ1-1, is DAGVTQSPTHLIKTRGQQVTLRCSPKSGHDTVSWYQQALGQGPQFIFQYYEEEERQRGNFPDRFSGHQFPNYSSELNVNALLLGDSALYLCASSSLIAGETEAFFGQGTRLTVV.

The sample holds a few counts of this clone. The chain couples TRBV5-5 to TRBJ2-2; 9 positions match TRBD2. The CDR3 is 15 amino acids. Unmatched junction bases numbered 7, after V lost 5 bases and J lost 5 bases. Germline loops: CDR1 SGHKS, CDR2 YYEKEE (reference sequence). The CDR3 region has the DNA TGTGCCAGCAGATATAGCGGGAGTGGGACCGGGGAGCTGTTTTTT. It translates to CASRYSGSGTGELFF. Using reference TRBV5-5 and TRBJ2-2 for the parts outside the CDR3, the full variable domain is DAGVTQSPTHLIKTRGQQVTLRCSPISGHKSVSWYQQVLGQGPQFIFQYYEKEERGRGNFPDRFSARQFPNYSSELNVNALLLGDSALYLCASRYSGSGTGELFFGEGSRLTVL.